A single sample is the source of the 18 T cell receptor beta chains below, sequenced in a study of regulatory T cells in long-lasting Graves disease. The time point denotes: newly diagnosed GD, antithyroid drugs for less than 3 months. PBMCs provided the RNA from which the TCR library was made. HTBI primers from iRepertoire and Arm-PCR of CDR3 regions yielded the TCR beta libraries. TCRdb re-called the multiplex PCR reads with MiXCR, one entry per CDR3 protein. The sample consists of approximately 470,000 distinct CDR3 sequences, under 20% of them appearing once. These data were likewise used in another study, on T cells in Graves' hyperthyroidism and ophthalmopathy.

The sample was peripheral blood mononuclear cells (PBMCs), taken at new diagnosis, from a patient treated with antithyroid drugs. The receptors come from a middle-aged man with Graves disease.

This clonotype has a count of ten or more. The V gene is TRBV30, the J gene TRBJ2-7; 7 bases align to TRBD1. CDR3 length equals 15 residues. Germline CDR1 GTSNPN, CDR2 SVGIG (reference sequence). The ends lost 2 bases at V and 0 bases at J; junction bases unmatched: 7. CDR3: CAWSSMPGGSYEQYF. CDR3 nucleotide sequence: TGTGCCTGGAGTTCAATGCCAGGGGGCTCCTACGAGCAGTACTTC.

The table lists this clonotype with many counts. The rearrangement joins TRBV10-2 to TRBJ1-2, with D possibly being TRBD1 (6 bases). CDR1 is WSHSY, CDR2 SAAADI, per germline. The CDR3 covers 14 residues. The germline V and J ends were trimmed by 6 bases and 2 bases, with 13 bases remaining between them. For the CDR3, the DNA is TGCGCCAGCAGCCCTGGGACAACCAACTATGGCTACACCTTC. Translating it yields CASSPGTTNYGYTF.

The CDR3 nucleotides read TGTGCCAGCTCACCAATCGGGGCAGCCGGAGCGAACTATGGCTACACCTTC. This codes for CASSPIGAAGANYGYTF. The genes are TRBV18 and TRBJ1-2; D perhaps matches TRBD1 (5 bases). The CDR3 is 17 residues long. V lost 2 bases, J lost 2 bases, and 18 bases lay in between. CDR1 KGHSH and CDR2 LQKENI come from the germline V gene.

This clonotype was seen only a few times. The chain couples TRBV10-3 to TRBJ1-5; D remains unclear. The V and J ends lost 0 bases and 3 bases respectively, with 12 bases between them. The germline V gene encodes CDR1 ENHRY and CDR2 SYGVKD. CDR3 size: 16 residues. DNA of the CDR3: TGTGCCATCAGTGAGTCGGGTAAAGGAAACAATCAGCCCCAGCATTTT. It yields the protein CAISESGKGNNQPQHF.

The V gene is TRBV20-1, the J gene TRBJ2-3; possibly TRBD1 for D (5 bases). Per germline, CDR1 DFQATT and CDR2 SNEGSKA (reference sequence). The CDR3 is 15 residues long. Trimming took off 6 bases at V and 3 bases at J, with 19 bases between the two ends. CDR3 loop: CSATGGGAVTDTQYF. The CDR3 DNA follows: TGCAGTGCCACCGGTGGTGGGGCCGTGACAGATACGCAGTATTTT.

Written as DNA, the CDR3 is TGTGCCAGCAGCCTCGGGACTAGCGGGAGACCCGCAGATACGCAGTATTTT. It encodes CASSLGTSGRPADTQYF. The chain combines TRBV2 with TRBJ2-3; 14 bases are a match to TRBD2. J gave up 4 bases and V 6 bases, and 9 bases lay outside the gene matches. In germline, CDR1 is SNHLY, CDR2 FYNNEI. CDR3 length: 17 residues.

In its sample, this clonotype was seen a few times. The chain carries TRBV6-5 and TRBJ2-2; the D is unclear. This CDR3 contains 13 residues. The germline CDR1 and CDR2 sequences are MNHEY and SVGAGI. The V gene lost 2 bases and the J gene lost 3 bases, with 4 bases spanning the gap. CDR3 coding DNA: TGTGCCAGCAGTTACACGGACACCGGGGAGCTGTTTTTT. Amino acid sequence: CASSYTDTGELFF.

This chain uses TRBV7-3 with TRBJ2-2; D uncertain. Germline lookup yields CDR1 SGHTA and CDR2 FQGTGA. Trimming took off 0 bases at V and 6 bases at J, with 8 bases between the two ends. This CDR3 spans 14 amino acids. CDR3 coding DNA: TGTGCCAGCAGCTTAACCCGGGTCCCCGGGGAGCTGTTTTTT. Protein product: CASSLTRVPGELFF.

J is TRBJ2-7 and V is TRBV10-1; 8 bases are a match to TRBD2. The CDR3 contains 14 residues. V lost 3 bases, J lost 5 bases, and 6 bases stayed unmatched. The germline gives CDR1 WNHNN, CDR2 SYGVQD (reference sequence). CDR3 coding DNA: TGCGCCAGCAGTGAAAGGCTAGCGGGTAACGAGCAGTACTTC. Its translation is CASSERLAGNEQYF.

There are many counts of this clonotype. The V gene is TRBV30, the J gene TRBJ2-1; D unresolved. There are 10 residues in the CDR3. Germline CDR1 reads GTSNPN; CDR2 reads SVGIG (reference sequence). Deletions cut 0 bases from V and 9 bases from J, with 3 bases between. The CDR3 protein is CAWSVSEQFF. The CDR3 DNA reads as TGTGCCTGGAGTGTAAGTGAGCAGTTCTTC.

This clonotype was detected ten times or more. The chain combines TRBV28 with TRBJ2-2; D not resolved. Germline CDR1 and CDR2: MDHEN and SYDVKM. This CDR3 contains 13 residues. Trimming left V 3 bases short and J 2 bases short, with 4 bases between. Written as DNA, the CDR3 is TGTGCCAGCAGTTTTTCAAACACCGGGGAGCTGTTTTTT. Its protein product is CASSFSNTGELFF. The whole variable domain, filled in from reference TRBV28 and TRBJ2-2, reads DVKVTQSSRYLVKRTGEKVFLECVQDMDHENMFWYRQDPGLGLRLIYFSYDVKMKEKGDIPEGYSVSREKKERFSLILESASTNQTSMYLCASSFSNTGELFFGEGSRLTVL.

This clonotype was counted only a few times. A single base is all that separates this from a far larger clone, so a read error is likely. The CDR3 loop is CANSNTDTQYF. The CDR3 region has the DNA TGTGCCAACAGTAACACAGATACGCAGTATTTT. J is TRBJ2-3 and V is TRBV12-3 or TRBV12-4; D remains unclear. The CDR3 spans 11 residues.

This clonotype was observed at least ten times. The CDR3, as DNA: TGTGCCAGCAGCGTAGGGGTGGGAGCTCGTACAGATACGCAGTATTTT. Translation gives CASSVGVGARTDTQYF. The chain has TRBV9 and TRBJ2-3, with D possibly TRBD2 on 5 matching bases. The CDR3 totals 16 residues. Germline loops: CDR1 SGDLS, CDR2 YYNGEE. V gave up 0 bases and J gave up 3 bases, with 14 bases separating them.

The V and J genes are TRBV7-2 and TRBJ1-1; the D is unclear. This CDR3 region has 13 residues. V was pared by 6 bases and J by 0 bases, with 8 bases between. Per germline, CDR1 SGHTA and CDR2 FQGNSA. Written as DNA, the CDR3 is TGTGCCAGCAGGGTCGGAGTGAACACTGAAGCTTTCTTT. It encodes CASRVGVNTEAFF.

This clonotype was observed a handful of times. The chain couples TRBV3-1 to TRBJ2-1; D is unresolved. The CDR3 has 16 residues. From germline, CDR1 is LGHDT and CDR2 YNNKEL (reference sequence). V gave up 0 bases and J gave up 2 bases, with 11 bases separating them. The CDR3 DNA reads TGTGCCAGCAGCCAAGACGGCTTAGGCCCCTACAATGAGCAGTTCTTC. Translated, it gives CASSQDGLGPYNEQFF.

This clonotype appeared many times. The rearrangement uses TRBV6-1 and TRBJ2-5; weak D call: TRBD1 (5 bases). The CDR3 loop spans 13 amino acids. Trimming took off 4 bases at V and 6 bases at J, with 12 bases between the two ends. The V gene's germline CDR1 is MNHNS and CDR2 SASEGT. The CDR3 reads CASSGQGIKTQYF. The CDR3 DNA sequence: TGTGCCAGCAGTGGGCAGGGAATAAAGACCCAGTACTTC.

This clonotype showed up many times. The chain uses TRBV24-1 and TRBJ2-3, with 9 positions matching TRBD2. Germline values: CDR1 KGHDR, CDR2 SFDVKD. Trimming took 3 bases from V and 0 from J; bases not matched to a gene: 3. The length of the CDR3 is 16 residues. The CDR3 DNA follows: TGTGCCACCAGTGATCCCACTAGCGGGAGCACAGATACGCAGTATTTT. Its translation: CATSDPTSGSTDTQYF.

This clonotype appeared many times. V and J are TRBV12-3 or TRBV12-4 and TRBJ2-1; D remains ambiguous. The CDR3 extends over 11 amino acids. V was pared by 7 bases and J by 8 bases, with 9 bases between. Written as DNA, the CDR3 is TGTGCCAGCACCCTAACGGATGAGCAGTTCTTC. Its protein product is CASTLTDEQFF.